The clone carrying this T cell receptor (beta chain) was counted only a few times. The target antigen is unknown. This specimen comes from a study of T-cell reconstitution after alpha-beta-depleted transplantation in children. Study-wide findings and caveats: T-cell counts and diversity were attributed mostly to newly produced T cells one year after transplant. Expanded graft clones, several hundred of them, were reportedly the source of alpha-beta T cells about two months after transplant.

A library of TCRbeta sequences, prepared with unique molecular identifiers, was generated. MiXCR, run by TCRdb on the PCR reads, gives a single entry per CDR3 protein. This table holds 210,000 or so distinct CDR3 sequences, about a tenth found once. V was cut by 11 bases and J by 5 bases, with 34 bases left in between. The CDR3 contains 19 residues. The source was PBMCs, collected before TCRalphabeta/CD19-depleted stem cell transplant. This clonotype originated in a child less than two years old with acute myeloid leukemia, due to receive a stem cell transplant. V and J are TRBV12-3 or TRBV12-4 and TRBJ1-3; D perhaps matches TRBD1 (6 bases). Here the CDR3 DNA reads TGTGCCTTCAGTTTGACCTTCACAGGGCCCCAAACTAGGCGAAACACCATATATTTT. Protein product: CAFSLTFTGPQTRRNTIYF.